A selection of T cell receptor beta chains follows, all from one sample in a study of blood T cell repertoires in COVID-19. Generated by immunoSEQ multiplex PCR, the TCRdb table keeps only in-frame clones and is missing some. Here the sample spans 70,000 or so clones, more than 70% being singletons. Sequencing was done on a sample of peripheral blood. Receptor source: a woman of 80 years or more with active or convalescent COVID-19. Both conserved end residues are part of each CDR3. D genes are given only for firm matches. Expanded clones are given a class, and other clones once, few, many or no size at all.

NA	TRBV6-1	TRBJ1-2	NA	TGTGCCAGCAGTGAGGCGCTACAACAGGCTTACGGCTACACCTTC	CASSEALQQAYGYTF
NA	TRBV11-3	TRBJ2-6	NA	TGTGCCAGCAGCGCTAACTCTGGGGCCAACGTCCTGACTTTC	CASSANSGANVLTF
once	TRBV9	TRBJ1-4	NA	TGTGCCAGCAGCGTAAGTCCCACTCAGGGGAATGAAAAACTGTTTTTT	CASSVSPTQGNEKLFF
few	TRBV7-2	TRBJ2-7	TRBD1	TGTGCCAGCAGCTACGGGACAGGGGCGAGGGAGCAGTACTTC	CASSYGTGAREQYF
NA	TRBV7-3	TRBJ2-2	NA	TGTGCCAGCAGCCCGGGTATCACCGGGGAGCTGTTTTTT	CASSPGITGELFF
few	TRBV27	TRBJ2-7	NA	TGTGCCAGCAGTTGGGGGGACAGCAGCTCCTACGAGCAGTACTTC	CASSWGDSSSYEQYF
NA	TRBV27	TRBJ1-1	TRBD1	TGTGCCAGCAGTCGCAAGCTGACAGGGGGAGTCGAAGCTTTCTTT	CASSRKLTGGVEAFF
NA	TRBV19	TRBJ1-2	NA	TGTGCCAGTAGTGTCGCTAACTATGGCTACACCTTC	CASSVANYGYTF
NA	TRBV4-3	TRBJ2-1	TRBD2	TGCGCCAGCAGCCAAGGCAGCGGGGGGGCCACAAGGGAGCAGTTCTTC	CASSQGSGGATREQFF
NA	TRBV4-3	TRBJ2-5	TRBD1	TGCGCCAGCAGCCAAGATCTTAGGACAGGGCATGAGACCCAGTACTTC	CASSQDLRTGHETQYF
once	TRBV7-2	TRBJ1-5	TRBD1	TGTGCCAGCAGCAGGGGACAGTCTGAGAATCAGCCCCAGCATTTT	CASSRGQSENQPQHF
NA	TRBV5-4	TRBJ2-7	NA	TGTGCCAGCAGCTTGAACGCCCGTGCGGGGGAGCAGTACTTC	CASSLNARAGEQYF
few	TRBV15	TRBJ1-1	TRBD1	TGTGCCACCAGCAGGGGAAAGGGGGCTTTATCTGAAGCTTTCTTT	CATSRGKGALSEAFF
NA	TRBV4-3	TRBJ1-1	NA	TGCGCCAGCAGCCTGGGGACATCAGAAGCTTTCTTT	CASSLGTSEAFF
NA	TRBV28	TRBJ2-7	NA	TGTGCCAGCAGGTGGGTCAGGGGAATAGACGAGCAGTACTTC	CASRWVRGIDEQYF
NA	TRBV29-1	TRBJ1-3	NA	TGCAGCGTTGAAGGAGGAGGGGACTCTGGAAACACCATATATTTT	CSVEGGGDSGNTIYF
NA	TRBV11-3	TRBJ1-1	TRBD1	TGTGCCAGCAGCTCAGACAGGGGGCTCACTGAAGCTTTCTTT	CASSSDRGLTEAFF
NA	TRBV9	TRBJ1-5	NA	TGTGCCAGCAGCGTAGACAGGGAGGGGCCCCAGCATTTT	CASSVDREGPQHF
NA	TRBV5-6	TRBJ1-3	NA	TGTGCCAGCAGTCGTCTTGGAAACACCATATATTTT	CASSRLGNTIYF
NA	TRBV7-2	TRBJ2-5	TRBD2	TGTGCCAGCAGCTACGGCCCGGGACTAGAAGCCCGAGAGACCCAGTACTTC	CASSYGPGLEARETQYF
NA	TRBV18	TRBJ1-2	TRBD1	TGTGCCAGCTCATCCGGACAGGTTAATGGCTACACCTTC	CASSSGQVNGYTF